This T cell receptor (beta chain) was documented in a study of chemoradiotherapy in HPV16-positive cancers. CDR3 size: 16 residues. The germline V gene encodes CDR1 SGHRS and CDR2 YFSETQ. Unmatched junction bases numbered 5, after V lost 5 bases and J lost 0 bases. Points on this clone: Its target is not known.

Assay used: immunoSEQ multiplex PCR; TCRdb lists only in-frame clones, some missing. The sample has 3,300 or so clones, 89% seen once; the top ten hold less than 4%. General observations from the study: During treatment, candidate HPV-specific clones and E7-related motifs expanded in tumor. In HPV16-positive patients, HPV-responsive T-cell expansion tracked better recurrence-free survival. Only a couple of HPV16-positive patients supplied the functional HPV-specificity definition.

The sequence came from a human donor with HPV-associated anogenital cancer. Source: tumor tissue, taken from a patient who underwent chemoradiotherapy. The V and J genes are TRBV5-1 and TRBJ2-2; 9 bases match TRBD1. The CDR3: CASRTGQGSNTGELFF. The DNA of the CDR3 is TGCGCCAGCAGGACGGGACAGGGTTCGAACACCGGGGAGCTGTTTTTT. Looking up the rest from reference TRBV5-1 and TRBJ2-2 gives the full variable domain: KAGVTQTPRYLIKTRGQQVTLSCSPISGHRSVSWYQQTPGQGLQFLFEYFSETQRNKGNFPGRFSGRQFSNSRSEMNVSTLELGDSALYLCASRTGQGSNTGELFFGEGSRLTVL.